This passage covers 4 T cell receptor beta chains from one sample sequenced in a study of graft-versus-host responses after intestinal transplantation. Produced via immunoSEQ multiplex PCR; TCRdb's table is partial and in-frame only. The sample holds tens of thousands of clones; roughly 93% are singletons and the top ten take 0.38%. Their antigens remain unidentified. This specimen was unstimulated CD4+ T cells sorted from spleen or lymph node cells, taken before transplant. Source of these receptors: a human donor who was the organ donor for an intestinal transplant.

V and J are TRBV16 and TRBJ1-1, with a tentative D call TRBD1 (5 bases). Germline V gene lookup returns CDR1 KGHSY and CDR2 FQNENV. The CDR3 covers 15 residues. Trimming removed 3 bases from V and 1 base from J, with 12 bases in between. CDR3 sequence reads: CASSQGLLKNTEAFF. Here the CDR3 DNA reads TGTGCCAGCAGCCAGGGACTACTTAAGAACACTGAAGCTTTCTTT.

This clone was recorded once. The V and J genes are TRBV7-3 and TRBJ1-6; D not certain. Germline loops: CDR1 SGHTA, CDR2 FQGTGA. CDR3 length equals 13 residues. The V and J ends lost 2 bases and 7 bases respectively, with 6 bases between them. The CDR3 loop is CASSLERNSPLHF. The CDR3 DNA reads TGTGCCAGCAGCTTAGAAAGGAATTCACCCCTCCACTTT.

This rearrangement joins TRBV6-5 to TRBJ1-2; 9 nucleotides match TRBD1. The germline gives CDR1 MNHEY, CDR2 SVGAGI. With 0 bases clipped from V and 2 bases from J, the junction kept 1 base outside the gene matches. The CDR3 has 15 amino acids. The CDR3 region is CASSYSGTGNYGYTF. The CDR3 DNA sequence: TGTGCCAGCAGTTACTCCGGGACAGGGAACTATGGCTACACCTTC.

The V and J genes are TRBV11-2 and TRBJ2-5; D gene ambiguous. The germline V gene has CDR1 SGHAT and CDR2 FQNNGV. Trimming left V 0 bases short and J 5 bases short, with 7 bases between. This CDR3 contains 13 residues. CDR3 coding DNA: TGTGCCAGCAGCTTAGACCAAGTGGAGACCCAGTACTTC. It translates to CASSLDQVETQYF.